One sample yielded the 31 T cell receptor beta chains listed below, sequenced in a study of blood T cell repertoires in COVID-19 (dated by TCRdb to 2018 to 2021). The receptor library was made with the immunoSEQ multiplex PCR assay. TCRdb took over this immuneACCESS table, retaining in-frame rearrangements with V and J assigned. Such tables are incomplete; in checked studies, under half of the missing clones stem from an unresolved V gene, and the remainder is unexplained. The sample data list around 150,000 clones, and around 80% of these were observed just once. Together, the top ten hold about 7.8% of the sample. The sample taken for sequencing was peripheral blood. These receptors came from a woman in her 50s in a cohort sampled during active or convalescent COVID-19.

V is TRBV2 and J is TRBJ1-5; TRBD1 agrees at 7 bases. In germline, CDR1 is SNHLY, CDR2 FYNNEI. This CDR3 is 15 amino acids long. Trimming at V came to 5 bases and at J to 9 bases, leaving 13 bases not matched to a gene. The CDR3 DNA follows: TGTGCCAGCAGTACTGAGGGACAGTACCTATGGCCCCAGCATTTT. The encoded protein is CASSTEGQYLWPQHF.

The chain links TRBV9 to TRBJ1-1, with D perhaps TRBD1 (5 bases). The CDR3 has 15 amino acids. Germline CDR1 and CDR2: SGDLS and YYNGEE. With 5 bases removed from V and 1 base from J, the gap between germline ends came to 15 bases. The CDR3 spells CASSPPSGGNTEAFF. The CDR3 nucleotides are TGTGCCAGCAGTCCACCCTCGGGGGGGAACACTGAAGCTTTCTTT.

Only a few counts were recorded for this clone. The chain uses TRBV5-6 and TRBJ1-3; D is undetermined. The ends were cut back, 0 bases at V and 4 bases at J, with 11 bases in the middle. Per the germline V gene, CDR1 is SGHDT and CDR2 is YYEEEE. The CDR3 runs 15 residues. CDR3 in DNA: TGTGCCAGCAGCTTGGCCGGGGTGAGCGGAAACACCATATATTTT. As protein: CASSLAGVSGNTIYF.

This sequence joins TRBV14 and TRBJ1-4; a weak D match, TRBD1 (6 bases). Germline CDR1 is SGHDN and CDR2 is FVKESK. The CDR3 loop spans 15 amino acids. Trimming pared 1 base from V and 5 bases from J, leaving 11 bases between. The CDR3 loop is CASSQVAGVNEKLFF. CDR3 bases: TGTGCCAGCAGCCAAGTAGCAGGGGTAAATGAAAAACTGTTTTTT.

This chain uses TRBV18 with TRBJ1-5, with TRBD1 matching 9 bases. CDR1 KGHSH and CDR2 LQKENI come from the germline V gene. CDR3 size: 17 residues. With V trimmed by 6 bases and J by 3 bases, 12 bases remained unmatched. CDR3 in DNA: TGTGCCAGCTCCCCGGGACAGGGATTCGGGAACAATCAGCCCCAGCATTTT. Its protein product is CASSPGQGFGNNQPQHF.

This clone was detected a few times. V gene TRBV4-1 combines with J gene TRBJ2-7, with 9 bases lining up with TRBD1. CDR1 and CDR2 from the germline V gene are MGHRA and YSYEKL. The CDR3 covers 16 residues. The junction had 7 bases not matched to a gene; V was cut back by 1 base and J by 3 bases. The CDR3 sequence: CASSQGDRVQIYEQYF. CDR3 coding DNA: TGCGCCAGCAGCCAAGGGGACAGGGTTCAGATCTACGAGCAGTACTTC.

This clone was seen just once. The chain has TRBV30 and TRBJ2-5; D is unresolved. The V end was cut by 3 bases, the J end by 1 base, with 18 bases between. Germline CDR1 is GTSNPN and CDR2 is SVGIG (reference sequence). This CDR3 comprises 16 residues. The CDR3 DNA sequence: TGTGCCTGGAGGCCCCTTTTGGGTAGCCCCCAAGAGACCCAGTACTTC. Protein: CAWRPLLGSPQETQYF.

The chain combines TRBV11-2 with TRBJ1-5, with D unclear. The CDR3 has 13 amino acids. V was cut by 5 bases and J by 7 bases, with 12 bases left in between. Germline loops: CDR1 SGHAT, CDR2 FQNNGV. The CDR3 sequence: CASSPGERQPQHF. CDR3 coding DNA: TGTGCCAGCAGCCCCGGGGAGCGACAGCCCCAGCATTTT.

The genes are TRBV6-5 and TRBJ2-7, with 7 bases fitting TRBD2. Germline V CDR1 and CDR2: MNHEY, SVGAGI. J lost 0 bases, V lost 6 bases, and 5 bases had no gene match. There are 14 residues in the CDR3. Here the CDR3 DNA reads TGTGCCAGCAGGGTGGGGGGGAACTCCTACGAGCAGTACTTC. Translated: CASRVGGNSYEQYF.

V is TRBV3-1 (or the pseudogene TRBV3-2) and J is TRBJ2-7, with 7 bases matching TRBD1. There are 15 residues in the CDR3. Germline lookup yields CDR1 LGHDT and CDR2 YNNKEL (reference sequence). J was trimmed by 2 bases and V by 4 bases; bases with no gene match: 8. The CDR3 reads CASSRQGQVPYEQYF. DNA of the CDR3: TGTGCCAGCAGCCGCCAAGGACAGGTACCCTACGAGCAGTACTTC.

This chain uses TRBV27 with TRBJ1-4; D not certain. V was clipped by 5 bases and J by 4 bases, with 8 bases between them. The length of the CDR3 is 13 residues. Per germline, CDR1 MNHEY and CDR2 SMNVEV (reference sequence). The CDR3 loop is CASSARVNEKLFF. The CDR3 coding sequence is TGTGCCAGCAGTGCGAGGGTTAATGAAAAACTGTTTTTT.

The chain has TRBV7-9 and TRBJ2-5; 8 nucleotides agree with TRBD1. The length of the CDR3 is 14 residues. After removal of 1 base from V and 4 bases from J, the junction contained 2 bases not matched to a gene. Looked up from germline, CDR1 is SEHNR and CDR2 is FQNEAQ (reference sequence). CDR3 nucleotides: TGTGCCAGCAGCTTAGGGACAGGGATAGAGACCCAGTACTTC. Translation: CASSLGTGIETQYF.

The chain uses TRBV30 and TRBJ2-7; the D gene is possibly TRBD2 (6 bases). CDR1 is GTSNPN, CDR2 SVGIG, per germline (reference sequence). CDR3 length: 11 residues. Deletions cut 3 bases from V and 7 bases from J, with 10 bases between. The DNA for the CDR3 is TGTGCCTGGAGCCCCCGGGGGGAGCAGTACTTC. Amino acids: CAWSPRGEQYF.

This chain joins TRBV19 and TRBJ1-1; 7 bases match TRBD1. CDR1 is LNHDA and CDR2 is SQIVND in the germline V gene (reference sequence). The CDR3 has 15 residues. V lost 3 bases and J lost 3; bases outside the gene matches: 7. This CDR3 is CASSIRQGSDTEAFF. The CDR3 DNA sequence: TGTGCCAGTAGTATCCGACAGGGCTCGGACACTGAAGCTTTCTTT.

The chain employs TRBV5-1 and TRBJ2-7, with TRBD1 matching 9 bases. The J segment lost 5 bases and the V segment lost 3 bases, leaving 9 bases of the junction unmatched. Germline V lookup: CDR1 SGHRS, CDR2 YFSETQ. This CDR3 is built from 15 residues. CDR3: CASSSRDREHDEQYF. The CDR3 DNA reads as TGCGCCAGCAGCTCCCGGGACAGGGAACACGACGAGCAGTACTTC.

The chain couples TRBV9 to TRBJ1-6; no reliable D call. This CDR3 contains 13 residues. Germline lookup yields CDR1 SGDLS and CDR2 YYNGEE. V was cut by 0 bases and J by 9 bases, with 7 bases left in between. CDR3 amino acids: CASSVAGSSPLHF. The CDR3 DNA sequence: TGTGCCAGCAGCGTAGCGGGGAGTTCACCCCTCCACTTT.

The V and J genes are TRBV10-3 and TRBJ1-1, with D perhaps TRBD1 (6 bases). The germline V and J ends were trimmed by 11 bases and 10 bases, with 20 bases remaining between them. The CDR3 is made up of 12 amino acids. The germline CDR1 and CDR2 sequences are ENHRY and SYGVKD. CDR3 amino acids: CASEGDQRPAFF. CDR3 DNA sequence: TGTGCCTCCGAGGGGGATCAAAGGCCAGCTTTCTTT.

This clone was observed a single time. This chain connects TRBV3-1 (or the pseudogene TRBV3-2) to TRBJ2-7, with TRBD1 as a possible D gene (6 bases). Germline V gives CDR1 LGHDT, CDR2 YNNKEL (reference sequence). The length of the CDR3 is 13 residues. V shed 5 bases and J shed 6 bases, with 14 bases lying between them. The CDR3 spells CASSSTGLGEQYF. CDR3 bases: TGTGCCAGCAGCTCTACAGGGTTGGGCGAGCAGTACTTC.

The chain uses TRBV5-4 and TRBJ2-1, with TRBD2 matching over 8 bases. V was pared by 2 bases and J by 6 bases, with 4 bases of the junction left unmatched. Germline loops: CDR1 SGHNT, CDR2 YYREEE (reference sequence). The CDR3 contains 14 residues. Here the CDR3 DNA reads TGTGCCAGCAGCTTCGGGACTAGTCGCAATGAGCAGTTCTTC. Amino acid sequence: CASSFGTSRNEQFF.

The rearrangement joins TRBV6-1 to TRBJ1-1, with D possibly being TRBD1 (6 bases). V was clipped by 2 bases and J by 3 bases, with 10 bases between them. Germline CDR1 MNHNS, CDR2 SASEGT. CDR3 length: 14 amino acids. CDR3 nucleotide sequence: TGTGCCAGCAGTGAAAGGGGGAAGGACACTGAAGCTTTCTTT. Protein sequence: CASSERGKDTEAFF.

This chain connects TRBV19 to TRBJ2-6, with D unresolved. The CDR3 contains 14 residues. Germline CDR1 LNHDA, CDR2 SQIVND (reference sequence). Trimming stripped 6 bases from V and 4 bases from J, with 10 bases between. CDR3 DNA: TGTGCCAGTAGCCCGGTATCAGGGGCCAACGTCCTGACTTTC. Translating it yields CASSPVSGANVLTF.

The chain links TRBV27 to TRBJ2-2; weak D call: TRBD2 (5 bases). This CDR3 has 13 residues. Between the trimmed V and J ends, which lost 5 bases and 7 bases, there was a span of 11 bases. Per germline, CDR1 MNHEY and CDR2 SMNVEV (reference sequence). DNA of the CDR3: TGTGCCAGCAGTCTAGAGGGCTACGGGGAGCTGTTTTTT. This gives the protein CASSLEGYGELFF.

This clone appeared a single time. This chain uses TRBV7-2 with TRBJ2-7; D is perhaps TRBD2 (5 bases). Germline-derived CDR1 and CDR2 are SGHTA and FQGNSA. The CDR3 loop spans 12 amino acids. Trimming left V 5 bases short and J 7 bases short, with 12 bases between. The chain's CDR3 is CASSRVGGEQYF. The CDR3 DNA sequence: TGTGCCAGCAGCCGGGTGGGCGGGGAGCAGTACTTC.

This chain connects TRBV6-5 to TRBJ2-7; D unresolved. The CDR3 sequence is 15 residues long. Trimming pared 5 bases from V and 1 base from J, leaving 15 bases between. Per the germline V gene, CDR1 is MNHEY and CDR2 is SVGAGI. CDR3 bases: TGTGCCAGCAGTCTACAGACGTTTGGTTCCTACGAGCAGTACTTC. It codes for CASSLQTFGSYEQYF.

The chain uses TRBV21-1 and TRBJ2-7; the D segment call TRBD1 is taken from the table without a DNA check. TRBV21-1 is tagged as a pseudogene. This CDR3 is built from 14 residues. CDR3 in DNA: TGTGCCAGCAGCGGGCGGCAGGGGAGCAACGAGCAGTACTTC. Encoded protein: CASSGRQGSNEQYF.

In regard to this clone: The same CDR3 is also encoded by other DNA sequences in this sample. J is TRBJ1-6 and V is TRBV18, with TRBD1 identical over 9 bases. V lost 6 bases and J lost 7; bases outside the gene matches: 10. The CDR3 is made up of 16 amino acids. Germline CDR1 reads KGHSH; CDR2 reads LQKENI. The CDR3 DNA sequence: TGTGCCAGCTCGCCTAGACGGGACAGGGAAAATTCACCCCTCCACTTT. Translated, it gives CASSPRRDRENSPLHF.

This clone was observed once. This chain links TRBV5-4 with TRBJ2-2; no clear D gene. Germline V gene lookup returns CDR1 SGHNT and CDR2 YYREEE (reference sequence). The CDR3 runs 15 residues. V shed 0 bases and J shed 1 base, with 7 bases lying between them. CDR3 sequence: CASSLEEMNTGELFF. For the CDR3, the DNA is TGTGCCAGCAGCTTGGAGGAGATGAACACCGGGGAGCTGTTTTTT. Full variable domain (rest looked up from reference TRBV5-4 and TRBJ2-2): ETGVTQSPTHLIKTRGQQVTLRCSSQSGHNTVSWYQQALGQGPQFIFQYYREEENGRGNFPPRFSGLQFPNYSSELNVNALELDDSALYLCASSLEEMNTGELFFGEGSRLTVL.

The chain couples TRBV11-1 to TRBJ1-1, with 11 nucleotides matching TRBD1. CDR1 is SGHAT, CDR2 FQDESV, per germline (reference sequence). V lost 5 bases to trimming and J lost 3 bases; unmatched junction nucleotides: 2. The CDR3 contains 14 residues. The CDR3 loop reads CASSPDRGHTEAFF. CDR3 DNA sequence: TGTGCCAGCAGCCCGGACAGGGGGCACACTGAAGCTTTCTTT.

The rearrangement uses TRBV3-1 (or the pseudogene TRBV3-2) and TRBJ2-7; D call uncertain. Germline V lookup: CDR1 LGHDT, CDR2 YNNKEL (reference sequence). There are 15 residues in the CDR3. Deletions cut 4 bases from V and 2 bases from J, with 15 bases between. The CDR3 coding sequence is TGTGCCAGCAGCCCCCCCCGACGGGTACCCTACGAGCAGTACTTC. Protein: CASSPPRRVPYEQYF.

This clone occurred once. The chain joins TRBV6-6 to TRBJ2-7; 10 bases match TRBD1. V shed 7 bases, J shed 2 bases, and the junction held 8 bases outside the gene matches. The CDR3 covers 15 residues. CDR1 MNHNY and CDR2 SVGAGI come from the germline V gene (reference sequence). Written as DNA, the CDR3 is TGTGCCAGCACCCTAACCGGGACAGGGGCCTACGAGCAGTACTTC. Translating gives CASTLTGTGAYEQYF.

The J gene is TRBJ1-1, the V gene TRBV5-1, with TRBD1 matching over 10 bases. V trimming: 4 bases; J trimming: 1 base; junction bases outside the gene matches: 10. Germline V gene data show CDR1 as SGHRS and CDR2 as YFSETQ. This CDR3 has 17 amino acids. In nucleotides, the CDR3 is TGCGCCAGCAGCCCGAATATCGGGACAGGGGCGAACACTGAAGCTTTCTTT. The encoded protein is CASSPNIGTGANTEAFF.